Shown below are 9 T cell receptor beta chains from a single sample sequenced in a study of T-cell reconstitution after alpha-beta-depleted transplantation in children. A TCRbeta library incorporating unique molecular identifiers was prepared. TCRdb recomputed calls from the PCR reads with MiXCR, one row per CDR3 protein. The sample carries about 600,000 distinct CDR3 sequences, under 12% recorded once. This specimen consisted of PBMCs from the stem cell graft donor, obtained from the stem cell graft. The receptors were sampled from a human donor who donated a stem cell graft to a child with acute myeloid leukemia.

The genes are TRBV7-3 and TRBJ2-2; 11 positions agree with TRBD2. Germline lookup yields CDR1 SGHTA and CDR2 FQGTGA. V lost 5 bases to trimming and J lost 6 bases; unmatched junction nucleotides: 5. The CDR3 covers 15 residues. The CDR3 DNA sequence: TGTGCCAGCAGCCAACTAGCGGGAGTCGCCGGGGAGCTGTTTTTT. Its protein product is CASSQLAGVAGELFF.

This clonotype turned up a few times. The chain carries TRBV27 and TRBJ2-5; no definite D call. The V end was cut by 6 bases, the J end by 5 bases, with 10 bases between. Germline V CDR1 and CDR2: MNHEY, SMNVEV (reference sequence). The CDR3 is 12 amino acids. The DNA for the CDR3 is TGTGCCAGCAGGCAGGATAAGGAGACCCAGTACTTC. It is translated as CASRQDKETQYF.

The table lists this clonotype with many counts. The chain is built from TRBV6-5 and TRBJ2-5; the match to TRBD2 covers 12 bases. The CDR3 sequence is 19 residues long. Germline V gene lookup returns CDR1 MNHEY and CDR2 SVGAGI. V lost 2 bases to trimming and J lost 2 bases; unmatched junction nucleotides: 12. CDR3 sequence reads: CASSYAGTSGSPLQETQYF. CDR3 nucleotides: TGTGCCAGCAGTTACGCCGGGACTAGCGGGTCCCCCTTACAAGAGACCCAGTACTTC.

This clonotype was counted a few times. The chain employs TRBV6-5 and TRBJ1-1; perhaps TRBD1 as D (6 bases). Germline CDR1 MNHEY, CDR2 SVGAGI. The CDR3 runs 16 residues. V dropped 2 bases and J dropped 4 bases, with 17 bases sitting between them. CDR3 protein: CASSYGRGAGTTEAFF. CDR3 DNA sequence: TGTGCCAGCAGTTACGGCAGGGGAGCGGGAACCACTGAAGCTTTCTTT.

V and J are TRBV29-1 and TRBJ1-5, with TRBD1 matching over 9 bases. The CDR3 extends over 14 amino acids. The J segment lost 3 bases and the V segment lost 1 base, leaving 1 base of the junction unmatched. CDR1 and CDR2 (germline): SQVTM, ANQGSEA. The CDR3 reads CSVEGTGANQPQHF. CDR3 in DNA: TGCAGCGTTGAAGGGACAGGGGCCAATCAGCCCCAGCATTTT.

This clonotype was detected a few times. CDR3 sequence reads: CASSSTPGISGNTIYF. CDR3 in DNA: TGTGCCAGCAGTTCCACCCCGGGGATCTCTGGAAACACCATATATTTT. V gene TRBV28 combines with J gene TRBJ1-3; D is undetermined. V shed 4 bases and J shed 0 bases, with 13 bases lying between them. Germline CDR1 and CDR2: MDHEN and SYDVKM. The CDR3 spans 16 residues.

CDR3 DNA: TGTGCCACCAGCAGGGGGGGGAGGGTTGGCAATCAGCCCCAGCATTTT. Its protein is CATSRGGRVGNQPQHF. The J gene is TRBJ1-5, the V gene TRBV15; the D gene is possibly TRBD1 (5 bases). CDR3 length equals 16 residues. CDR1 LNHNV and CDR2 YYDKDF come from the germline V gene (reference sequence). The V gene lost 3 bases and the J gene lost 2 bases, with 14 bases spanning the gap.

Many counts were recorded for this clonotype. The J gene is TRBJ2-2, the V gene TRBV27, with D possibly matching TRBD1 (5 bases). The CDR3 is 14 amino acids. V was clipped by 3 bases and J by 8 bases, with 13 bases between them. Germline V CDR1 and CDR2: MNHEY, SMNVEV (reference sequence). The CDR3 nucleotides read TGTGCCAGCAGTTTCGTGGCAGGACAAGGGGAGCTGTTTTTT. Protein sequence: CASSFVAGQGELFF.

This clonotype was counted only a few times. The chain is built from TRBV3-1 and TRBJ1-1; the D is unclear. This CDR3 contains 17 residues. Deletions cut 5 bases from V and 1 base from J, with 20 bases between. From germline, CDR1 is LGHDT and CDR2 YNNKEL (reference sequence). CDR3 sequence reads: CASSSEHEVTGNTEAFF. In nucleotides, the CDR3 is TGTGCCAGCAGCTCTGAACATGAAGTAACGGGGAACACTGAAGCTTTCTTT.